One sample yielded the 16 T cell receptor beta chains listed below, sequenced in a study of blood T cell repertoires in COVID-19 (dated by TCRdb to about 2020). Libraries were made using the immunoSEQ multiplex PCR assay. TCRdb re-hosts the immuneACCESS table, in-frame sequences only. Its copies lack some clones; in the studies checked, an unresolved V gene accounts for under half of them, and the cause for the rest is not known. The sample includes 390,000 or so clones, with about four fifths observed a single time. About 5.4% of the sample comes from the top ten. The sample was PBMCs or T cells enriched from blood (not recorded which). The receptors here all came from a woman between 45 and 60 years old who had recovered from COVID-19.

The V and J genes are TRBV9 and TRBJ1-2; 9 bases align to TRBD1. Trimming cost V 4 bases and J 4 bases; bases outside gene matches: 5. The CDR3 extends over 14 amino acids. CDR1 SGDLS and CDR2 YYNGEE come from the germline V gene. CDR3 sequence reads: CASSRTGDTYGYTF. CDR3 sequence (DNA): TGTGCCAGCAGCCGGACAGGGGACACCTATGGCTACACCTTC. Looking up the rest from reference TRBV9 and TRBJ1-2 gives the full variable domain: DSGVTQTPKHLITATGQRVTLRCSPRSGDLSVYWYQQSLDQGLQFLIQYYNGEERAKGNILERFSAQQFPDLHSELNLSSLELGDSALYFCASSRTGDTYGYTFGSGTRLTVV.

The chain combines TRBV6-2 or TRBV6-3 with TRBJ1-2; a weak D match, TRBD1 (5 bases). The germline V gene has CDR1 MNHEY and CDR2 SVGEGT. The CDR3 has 16 residues. Trimming took off 0 bases at V and 6 bases at J, with 17 bases between the two ends. CDR3 coding DNA: TGTGCCAGCAGTTACTCGAGGGGCGGCGGGGAAAATGGCTACACCTTC. It specifies CASSYSRGGGENGYTF.

This sequence joins TRBV10-3 and TRBJ2-1, with 9 nucleotides matching TRBD2. Trimming took 7 bases from V and 2 from J; bases not matched to a gene: 6. The CDR3 consists of 15 residues. Germline lookup yields CDR1 ENHRY and CDR2 SYGVKD. In nucleotides, the CDR3 is TGTGCCATCACCCGAGGCGGGGGGGCCTACAATGAGCAGTTCTTC. It codes for CAITRGGGAYNEQFF.

This clone was seen more than once but under ten times. The J gene is TRBJ1-2, the V gene TRBV13, with a weak D call TRBD1 (5 bases). V was clipped by 5 bases and J by 5 bases, with 12 bases between them. CDR1 is PRHDT, CDR2 FYEKMQ, per germline (reference sequence). This CDR3 has 13 residues. In nucleotides, the CDR3 is TGTGCCAGCAGCCCCGGGGGTGGGTATGGCTACACCTTC. It is translated as CASSPGGGYGYTF.

The rearrangement uses TRBV9 and TRBJ2-6; TRBD2 matches 12 bases. CDR1 is SGDLS and CDR2 is YYNGEE in the germline V gene. With 4 bases clipped from V and 8 bases from J, the junction kept 4 bases outside the gene matches. The CDR3 is made up of 15 amino acids. The CDR3 bases are TGTGCCAGCAGCAACCTAGCGGGGGGGCCCAACGTCCTGACTTTC. Residues: CASSNLAGGPNVLTF.

The genes are TRBV18 and TRBJ2-5; a possible D gene is TRBD2 (5 bases). This CDR3 is 15 amino acids long. Trimming left V 1 base short and J 7 bases short, with 16 bases between. Germline V gene sequence: CDR1 KGHSH, CDR2 LQKENI. The CDR3 loop reads CASSPHPASEGTQYF. CDR3 sequence (DNA): TGTGCCAGCTCACCACACCCGGCCTCCGAGGGGACCCAGTACTTC.

The gene calls are TRBV11-2 and TRBJ2-3; tentative D call: TRBD2 (5 bases). Germline V gives CDR1 SGHAT, CDR2 FQNNGV. Deletions cut 2 bases from V and 5 bases from J, with 17 bases between. The CDR3 consists of 16 residues. The CDR3 sequence: CASSLWLAVGVDTQYF. The CDR3 DNA sequence: TGTGCCAGCAGCTTATGGTTAGCAGTCGGGGTAGATACGCAGTATTTT.

The V and J genes are TRBV4-3 and TRBJ1-2; 7 bases are a match to TRBD1. The germline CDR1 and CDR2 sequences are LGHNA and YSLEER. The CDR3 is made up of 15 amino acids. V dropped 0 bases and J dropped 6; count of bases not matched to a gene: 7. DNA of the CDR3: TGCGCCAGCAGCCAAGATCCGCAGGGGGACAATGGCTACACCTTC. Residues: CASSQDPQGDNGYTF.

The rearrangement uses TRBV14 and TRBJ2-7; TRBD2 might be the D (5 bases). Germline V gene sequence: CDR1 SGHDN, CDR2 FVKESK. V shed 10 bases and J shed 1 base, with 14 bases lying between them. The CDR3 extends over 13 amino acids. The CDR3 here is CATSASGSYEQYF. Here the CDR3 DNA reads TGTGCCACCTCTGCATCGGGATCCTACGAGCAGTACTTC.

The genes are TRBV15 and TRBJ1-4; D perhaps matches TRBD1 (6 bases). Per the germline V gene, CDR1 is LNHNV and CDR2 is YYDKDF (reference sequence). The CDR3 is 15 amino acids. Between the trimmed V and J ends, which lost 1 base and 3 bases, there was a span of 9 bases. The CDR3 reads CATSRGGGSNEKLFF. CDR3 coding DNA: TGTGCCACCAGCAGAGGGGGGGGCTCTAATGAAAAACTGTTTTTT. Complete variable domain (other parts from reference TRBV15 and TRBJ1-4): DAMVIQNPRYQVTQFGKPVTLSCSQTLNHNVMYWYQQKSSQAPKLLFHYYDKDFNNEADTPDNFQSRRPNTSFCFLDIRSPGLGDTAMYLCATSRGGGSNEKLFFGSGTQLSVL.

The J gene is TRBJ1-2, the V gene TRBV5-6; 7 bases map to TRBD1. From germline, CDR1 is SGHDT and CDR2 YYEEEE. This CDR3 comprises 13 residues. V shed 4 bases and J 4 bases; nucleotides not matched to a gene: 4. Here the CDR3 reads CASSPDRFYGYTF. CDR3 coding DNA: TGTGCCAGCAGCCCGGACAGGTTCTATGGCTACACCTTC.

As DNA, the CDR3 is TGTGCCAGCTCGGGTGGCGGGGCCCTGGTCGGGACCCAGTACTTC. Its translation is CASSGGGALVGTQYF. The V call is TRBV7-2, the J call TRBJ2-5; TRBD2 is a possible D gene (6 bases). The CDR3 runs 15 residues. CDR1 is SGHTA, CDR2 FQGNSA, per germline. The V gene lost 8 bases and the J gene lost 7 bases, with 23 bases spanning the gap.

This clone was detected only a few times. This chain connects TRBV19 to TRBJ1-4; D perhaps matches TRBD1 (6 bases). The CDR3 runs to 16 residues. V lost 3 bases and J 8 bases, leaving 19 bases between the germline ends. Germline V gives CDR1 LNHDA, CDR2 SQIVND (reference sequence). The CDR3 coding sequence is TGTGCCAGTAGTATTGGGGGATCAGGGGTCCGGGAAAAACTGTTTTTT. This translates into CASSIGGSGVREKLFF.

The rearrangement uses TRBV28 and TRBJ2-7, with TRBD1 matching over 10 bases. Looked up from germline, CDR1 is MDHEN and CDR2 is SYDVKM. CDR3 length: 14 amino acids. The V and J ends lost 3 bases and 6 bases, in that order; junction bases with no gene match: 5. In DNA, the CDR3 is TGTGCCAGCAGTTTCGGGACAGGGGTCCCCGAGCAGTACTTC. It specifies CASSFGTGVPEQYF.

The V call is TRBV3-1 (or the pseudogene TRBV3-2), the J call TRBJ1-1; D is uncertain. The CDR3 consists of 12 residues. The germline CDR1 and CDR2 sequences are LGHDT and YNNKEL (reference sequence). Deletions cut 0 bases from V and 10 bases from J, with 9 bases between. The DNA of the CDR3 is TGTGCCAGCAGCCAAGATGTCAGATCAGCTTTCTTT. As protein: CASSQDVRSAFF.

The chain links TRBV28 to TRBJ2-2, with 9 bases lining up with TRBD2. CDR1 and CDR2 (germline): MDHEN, SYDVKM. There are 15 residues in the CDR3. V shed 3 bases and J 5 bases; nucleotides not matched to a gene: 4. The CDR3 bases are TGTGCCAGCAGTTTGTCGAGCGGGAGGACCGGGGAGCTGTTTTTT. Protein sequence: CASSLSSGRTGELFF.